This TCR beta chain was recorded in a study of CD8+ T cells in alopecia areata (dated 2018 in TCRdb). Describing the broader study: Treated patients were enrolled in an open-label pilot trial of oral tofacitinib, 5 to 10 mg twice daily, for moderate-to-severe alopecia areata. Patients received tofacitinib for 6 to 18 months and were then followed off drug for 6 months to check for delayed response and recurrence. High-throughput TCRbeta sequencing was used to examine T cell clonal expansion in alopecia areata in both the C3H/HeJ mouse model and human patients. In humans, TCRbeta sequencing was performed on scalp tissue and on sorted CD4+ and CD8+ peripheral blood T cells from healthy controls and from patients with patchy or totalis/universalis alopecia areata. Patients on tofacitinib were biopsied at baseline and after 4 and 24 weeks of treatment, and several of the patients also had a later scalp biopsy. Clonality in the scalp was compared among normal scalp (n=4), patchy alopecia areata scalp (n=8), and alopecia totalis/universalis scalp (n=8). The RNA source kit depended on sample type: the PAXgene miRNA kit for fixed scalp, the miRNeasy kit for PBMCs, and the RNeasy kit for mouse skin. Amplification of TCRbeta CDR3 regions was done by immunoSEQ multiplex PCR using 35 Vbeta forward primers and 13 Jbeta reverse primers. The paper's findings and limits, for the study overall: Unlike mouse skin, which is dominated by gammadelta T cells, normal human skin has resident alphabeta T cells that are also sequenced, and this complicates analysis of the scalp TCR repertoire. Compared with mice, TCR sequences shared between patients were less clear, possibly partly because of HLA diversity across the patient population. Compared with normal scalp, lesional scalp had higher clonality and more expanded CD8+ clones, particularly in alopecia totalis/universalis, a pattern that suggests antigenic drive.

CDR1 and CDR2 were assigned from the germline V gene (reference sequence) as SEHNR and FQNEAQ. At the junction V is shortened by 6 bases and J by 4 bases, with 7 bases in between. There are 11 amino acids in the CDR3, from cysteine to phenylalanine inclusive. This entry keeps only the CDR3 DNA: 33 bases, framed from base 1. Interpreted using the paper, the time point label stands for: baseline before oral tofacitinib. Peripheral blood and lesional scalp punch biopsies were obtained from patients with alopecia areata. PBMCs were isolated by density centrifugation and stained for CD3, CD4 and CD8, after which CD4+ and CD8+ T cells were sorted on a FACSAria. This clone was seen only a few times. What this receptor recognizes is not known. The record has no base qualities; no much larger clone is one base away. Library preparation was by the immunoSEQ multiplex PCR assay. To provide template for TCR sequencing, every sample had RNA extracted and reverse transcribed into cDNA. SuperScript III was used to make first-strand cDNA, primed with a 2:1 mix of oligo-dT and random hexamers. A synthetic immune receptor repertoire was used to gauge amplification bias, and whatever bias remained was removed computationally. The paper's processing steps were these. After raw reads were preprocessed to remove errors, the CDR3 was defined following IMGT conventions as running from the conserved cysteine to phenylalanine. To get clonality, Shannon entropy was normalized by log2 of the number of productive unique TCRs and the result was subtracted from 1. Scalp TCRbeta sequences were cross-referenced with sorted blood CD4 and CD8 repertoires so that the CD4 or CD8 identity of scalp clones could be inferred. TCRdb provides this immuneACCESS table in a form limited to in-frame rearrangements. Some clones are lacking; in checked studies, under half of them reflect an unresolved V gene, and why the rest are absent is not known. V and J calls and clone size are given by that table; D and trimming were obtained from the DNA. This sample has about 180,000 clones in its table, and less than 75% of those were observed once. Of the sample, 11% is held by the ten largest clones.

This specimen consisted of CD8+ T cells sorted from blood, obtained at week 0. This TCR was recovered from a human donor with alopecia areata. The chain employs TRBV7-9 and TRBJ2-7; confidence is insufficient to name the D gene. CDR3 loop: CASSETYEQYF. DNA sequence: TGTGCCAGCAGTGAGACTTACGAGCAGTACTTC.